This T cell receptor beta chain emerged from a study of glioma-infiltrating T cells. Study conclusions and caveats: Gliomas, especially low-grade, showed above-expected tissue-blood divergence; non-neoplastic patients showed below. Only very few CDR3 sequences appeared in both tissue and blood.

This clonotype has more than one count but fewer than ten. The antigen is not known. With V trimmed by 5 bases and J by 6 bases, 5 bases remained unmatched. The CDR3 runs to 13 residues. The germline V gene has CDR1 SQVTM and CDR2 ANQGSEA. TCR alpha and beta CDR3 regions were amplified from RNA using iRepertoire nested multiplex PCR. One-step reverse transcription and amplification started from approximately 100-400 ng of tissue mRNA or PBMC total RNA. TCRdb re-called the multiplex PCR reads with MiXCR, one entry per CDR3 protein. The sample records about 210,000 distinct CDR3 sequences, about 32% being singletons.

This TCR was sampled from a human donor with low-grade glioma or glioblastoma, undergoing nonglioma brain surgery, or in good health (not recorded which). Material: glioma tissue, nonneoplastic brain tissue, or PBMCs (not recorded which). The chain has TRBV29-1 and TRBJ2-2, with 8 nucleotides matching TRBD2. The CDR3 protein is CSVLSGIAGELFF. The CDR3, as DNA: TGCAGCGTTCTTAGCGGGATTGCCGGGGAGCTGTTTTTT.